This T cell receptor beta chain was retrieved from a study of beta chain features in type 1 diabetes. Findings and caveats of the study: These data did not resolve whether HLA type affects TCRB rearrangement. More deletions and fewer insertions at VDJ junctions were found in patients with type 1 diabetes. When Type 1 diabetes patients were examined, their TCRB CDR3s proved moderately but significantly shorter in all four CD4+ subsets.

Note on this clone: Antigen: not known.

The CDR3 has 13 residues. V lost 4 bases to trimming and J lost 8 bases, with 12 bases between them. Germline loops: CDR1 LGHNA, CDR2 YSLEER. What was sequenced were expressed TCRB transcripts, since all of the isolated RNA had been reverse transcribed. Assay: immunoSEQ multiplex PCR; the TCRdb copy retains only in-frame clones and omits some. The sample contains 300,000 to 400,000 clones, roughly 12% of which appear only once. On average, the one heparinised blood draw given by each donor was approximately 120 mL. This chain connects TRBV4-3 to TRBJ2-1, with D possibly TRBD2 on 7 matching bases. The source is a man younger than 30 in good health. Specimen: naive CD4+ T cells from blood. CDR3 nucleotides: TGCGCCAGCAGCCGCGGGGGCACAGATGAGCAGTTCTTC. Translation gives CASSRGGTDEQFF.